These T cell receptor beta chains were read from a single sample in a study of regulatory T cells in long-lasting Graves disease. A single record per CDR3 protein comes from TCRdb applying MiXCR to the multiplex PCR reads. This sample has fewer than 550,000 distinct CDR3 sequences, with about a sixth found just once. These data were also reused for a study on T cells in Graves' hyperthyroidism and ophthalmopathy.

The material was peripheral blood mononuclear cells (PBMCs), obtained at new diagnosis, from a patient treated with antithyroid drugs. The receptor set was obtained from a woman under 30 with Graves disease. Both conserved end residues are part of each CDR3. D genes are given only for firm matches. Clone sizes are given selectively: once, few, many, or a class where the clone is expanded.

TGTGCCAGCAGCTTAACCCCCGGGGACACCGGGGAGCTGTTTTTT	CASSLTPGDTGELFF	15	NA	TRBJ2-2	TRBV7-3	many
TGTGCCAGCAGCCGGACTAGCGGGGGCCTCACAGATACGCAGTATTTT	CASSRTSGGLTDTQYF	16	TRBD2	TRBJ2-3	TRBV7-8	NA
TGTGCCAGCAGTAGAAGGATAGGGAGTGACCATTTGGATGAGCAGTTCTTC	CASSRRIGSDHLDEQFF	17	NA	TRBJ2-1	TRBV7-9	many
TGTGCCATCAGTGGACAGGGCAGAGAGACCCAGTACTTC	CAISGQGRETQYF	13	TRBD1	TRBJ2-5	TRBV10-3	NA
TGCGCCAGCAGCCAAGAGTGGTCACTAGCTGGGATCGGTACGCAGTATTTT	CASSQEWSLAGIGTQYF	17	NA	TRBJ2-3	TRBV4-3	few
TGTGCCAGCAGCCGAAGCGGGTCAACCTACGAGCAGTACTTC	CASSRSGSTYEQYF	14	NA	TRBJ2-7	TRBV12-3/TRBV12-4	few
TGTGCCAGCTCACCAGGGACTAGCGGGAGCGTCAATACGCAGTATTTT	CASSPGTSGSVNTQYF	16	TRBD2	TRBJ2-3	TRBV18	NA
TGTGCCAGCAGCGGCGGGAGGATAGATACGCAGTATTTT	CASSGGRIDTQYF	13	TRBD2	TRBJ2-3	TRBV9	NA
TGTGCCTGGAGTCGAGGGTACTACGAGCAGTACTTC	CAWSRGYYEQYF	12	NA	TRBJ2-7	TRBV30	few
TGTGCCAGCAGACAACTAGCGGAACACTACGAGCAGTACTTC	CASRQLAEHYEQYF	14	TRBD2	TRBJ2-7	TRBV6-1	many
TGCGCCAGCAGCCTCTCGGACTTCAGCTCCTACAATGAGCAGTTCTTC	CASSLSDFSSYNEQFF	16	NA	TRBJ2-1	TRBV4-3	NA
TGCGCCAGCAGCCAAGTCTCCCAGGGCGGAAACACTGAAGCTTTCTTT	CASSQVSQGGNTEAFF	16	NA	TRBJ1-1	TRBV4-1	NA
TGCGCCAGCAGTGAGTTCTCGGCGAGCACAGATACGCAGTATTTT	CASSEFSASTDTQYF	15	NA	TRBJ2-3	TRBV10-2	many
TGTGCCAGCCGTACTAGCCCTGGTGAGCAGTTCTTC	CASRTSPGEQFF	12	NA	TRBJ2-1	TRBV12-3/TRBV12-4	many
TGTGCCACCAGCAATGGGTTTGAAAAACTGTTTTTT	CATSNGFEKLFF	12	NA	TRBJ1-4	TRBV15	NA
TGCGCCAGCAGCTTGAGGCAGAGGAACACTGAAGCTTTCTTT	CASSLRQRNTEAFF	14	NA	TRBJ1-1	TRBV5-1	many
TGTGCCAGCAGCTTAGAGGTGGAGACCCAGTACTTC	CASSLEVETQYF	12	NA	TRBJ2-5	TRBV7-2	many
TGTGCCAGCAGCCAAGCCCCGAATAGGTACGAGCAGTACTTC	CASSQAPNRYEQYF	14	NA	TRBJ2-7	TRBV3-1	many
TGCAGTGCTGCTAGCGGGAGGGGGCCCGATGAGCAGTTCTTC	CSAASGRGPDEQFF	14	TRBD2	TRBJ2-1	TRBV20-1	few
TGTGCCTGGAGTGAAGAGGAGCAGTACTTC	CAWSEEEQYF	10	NA	TRBJ2-7	TRBV30	many
TGCGCCAGCACTAGACAGGGGACCTACAATGAGCAGTTCTTC	CASTRQGTYNEQFF	14	TRBD1	TRBJ2-1	TRBV5-1	many
TGTGCCAGCAGCTTAAAACCAGGCGGTGACTACGAGCAGTACTTC	CASSLKPGGDYEQYF	15	NA	TRBJ2-7	TRBV7-3	many
TGTGCTAGCAGCTTAGCGCTGGGGCAAGAGACCCAGTACTTC	CASSLALGQETQYF	14	NA	TRBJ2-5	TRBV7-7	many
TGCAGCGTTGAGTGGGGGGGGCACGATAATGAGCAGTTCTTC	CSVEWGGHDNEQFF	14	NA	TRBJ2-1	TRBV29-1	many
TGTGCCAGCAGCCCGATCCTAGCGGGAGTTCAAGAGACCCAGTACTTC	CASSPILAGVQETQYF	16	TRBD2	TRBJ2-5	TRBV5-5	many
TGTGCCAGCAGTCCCCGACTAGCGGGAGGGCCGAGGTCCTACGAGCAGTACTTC	CASSPRLAGGPRSYEQYF	18	TRBD2	TRBJ2-7	TRBV12-3/TRBV12-4	NA
TGCAGTGCCGGAAAGGGACAGGGGACAGATACGCAGTATTTT	CSAGKGQGTDTQYF	14	TRBD1	TRBJ2-3	TRBV20-1	NA
TGTGCCAGCAGCTTCGCGGGCAATCAGCCCCAGCATTTT	CASSFAGNQPQHF	13	NA	TRBJ1-5	TRBV28	many
TGTGCCAGCAGCTCCCCCGGAGCGGGTTCCTACAATGAGCAGTTCTTC	CASSSPGAGSYNEQFF	16	NA	TRBJ2-1	TRBV7-8	few
TGTGCCAGCAGTTACAGACCGGGACTAGCGGGAGTAGAGTCCTACGAGCAGTACTTC	CASSYRPGLAGVESYEQYF	19	TRBD2	TRBJ2-7	TRBV6-2/TRBV6-3	once
TGTGCCAGCCACCTCAAAATCCGGGACAGGGCGTACGAGCAGTACTTC	CASHLKIRDRAYEQYF	16	TRBD1	TRBJ2-7	TRBV19	NA
TGTGCCAGCAGCTCGCCCAGCAGACCCCCCTCCTACGAGCAGTACTTC	CASSSPSRPPSYEQYF	16	NA	TRBJ2-7	TRBV7-2	many
TGTGCCAGCAGAAAGACAGGGTGGCCCGGCTACACCTTC	CASRKTGWPGYTF	13	TRBD1	TRBJ1-2	TRBV2	many